This TCR beta chain was sequenced during a study of cytomegalovirus exposure and HLA in healthy donors listed by TCRdb under 2017. In the study overall: In an earlier analysis of 587 of the donors, 276 Gb of sequence data and 100 million or so unique TCR beta sequences from some 170 million T cells were reported. High-throughput TCR immunosequencing, statistical association of individual TCRs with disease status, and machine learning were combined to predict cytomegalovirus infection status. An early release that covered fewer than 750 HLA-typed donors contained approximately 300 gigabases of sequencing data and tens of millions of unique TCR sequences. HLA typing included class I and class II loci at four-digit resolution. In the later analysis, no new phenotypic data were used to find candidate immune exposures; instead, reliance was placed on TCR beta sequences and their occurrence across donors. The genetic ancestry cluster associated with self-reported Caucasian donors included about 84% of the approximately 410 genotyped donors. The study was designed to test whether signatures of past pathogen exposure could be identified by cataloging public T cell receptors. The T cell repertoires of 666 subjects were profiled by immunosequencing and related to cytomegalovirus serostatus. Genome-wide SNP genotypes for about 65% of the 666 donors were used in a later genetic analysis, which treated that subset as a discovery cohort. An earlier analysis of 587 of the donors applied high-throughput TCR beta sequencing to assess whether each TCR beta V gene segment acted as functional or pseudogenic. Among roughly 400 genotyped donors of the cohort, an average of about 220,000 unique TCR beta nucleotide sequences was sequenced per donor, of which about 18% were non-productive. All discovery cohort repertoires had been generated using a single sequencing platform. A separate validation cohort of over 95 different subjects was used in addition to the roughly 700-subject first cohort. The number of typed donors differed by locus: about 620-640 for A, B, C, DRB1 and DQB1; roughly 510 for DQA1; about 600 for DPA1; and 400 to 480 for DPB1. Donor age, sex, ethnicity and CMV serostatus were collected together with the repertoire data. A later analysis re-examined previously published TCR beta repertoires from 600 to 700 donors and added high-resolution HLA genotyping to investigate patterns of TCR occurrence. Several DR-DQ haplotypes were treated as single units for association and clustering because of strong linkage in the cohort. Paper-wide results and their limitations: While some public TCRs were present in many individuals, most TCR sequences turned up only very rarely across donors. The presence/absence analyses assumed that sequencing depth was roughly uniform across donors, and that assumption may not be true. The study listed 164 TCR beta chains as associated with cytomegalovirus. A later analysis associated about 16,000 TCR beta sequences with specific HLA alleles at a false discovery rate of 0.05. The classifier was reported to diagnose cytomegalovirus status with high specificity and sensitivity in both the original and validation cohorts. In a later analysis, several top co-occurrence clusters were reported to appear linked to parvovirus B19, influenza, CMV and Epstein-Barr virus. The sequencing pipeline was judged likely to have produced a cluster of highly shared sequence variants as a technical artifact. Because counts were too low, 15 to 20 rarely observed V segments, including chromosome 9 orphons, were excluded from the earlier analysis of several hundred of the donors. In a later genetic analysis, a missense DCLRE1C variant was associated with V-gene and J-gene trimming of TCR beta chains, and the association was replicated in an independent cohort. Most CMV-associated TCR beta chains appeared to be HLA-restricted in a later analysis, and the HLA associations seemed to be driven largely by CMV exposure. According to the authors, the approach could potentially be generalized to other disease states and immunological phenotypes. Correlated functional status among segregating V segments might reflect linkage disequilibrium, but an unknown experimental factor could not be ruled out. In vitro tests confirmed that a few of the cytomegalovirus-associated TCR beta chains recognize cytomegalovirus antigens. Immune exposure information for the cohort was limited to CMV serostatus. In a later analysis, HLA-associated TCR beta chains showed more clonal expansion and lower generation probabilities than non-associated chains that were equally common. A further reported finding was that TCR beta sequences accurately predicted the HLA-A and HLA-B alleles for most subjects in the first cohort. In an earlier analysis of some 500 of the donors, most TCR beta V segments were observed in productive rearrangements about 87% or about 30% of the time, broadly matching IMGT annotations. HLA typing was unavailable for some donors at each locus, so association tests used only the typed subset. In a later analysis, the rate of TCR association differed among HLA loci, with DRB1 alleles having the most associated TCRs and HLA-C alleles having the fewest. Assigning TCR associations to individual alleles was difficult when HLA alleles, especially DR and DQ, strongly co-occurred. Compared with the approximately 710-donor mean, donors in an Asian-associated ancestry cluster had fewer N-insertions in productive TCRs, according to a later genetic analysis. Some IMGT-functional V segments, including TRBV6-2 and TRBV6-3, could not be told apart with the 87-base-pair reads, so those segments were excluded. Only TCR beta chains were sequenced in this cohort, and the absence of alpha or paired-chain data limited detectable features.

Trimming takes 3 bases off V and 5 bases off J; junction bases not matched to a gene: 0. The CDR3, from cysteine to phenylalanine, totals 12 residues. The DNA shown is the 36-base CDR3, in frame from base 1. The germline V gene yields SGHDT for CDR1 and YYEEEE for CDR2. As for this clone: No cognate antigen has been identified for it. Within one base of it there is no much larger clone, and no base qualities were kept.

Receptors were amplified or captured by the immunoSEQ multiplex PCR assay. The multiplex PCR relied on a mix of 60 forward primers for TCR Vbeta segments and 13 reverse primers for TCR Jbeta segments. Amplification of the CDR3 region of rearranged TCR beta genes was performed with a multiplex PCR assay on genomic DNA. Amplified TCR beta libraries were sequenced as 87-base-pair reads on the Illumina HiSeq System. The published analysis was carried out like this. Across the 500 to 850 repertoires, a later analysis counted 75 million to 90 million unique TCR beta chains, about 10 million of which were shared by at least two donors. Raw reads were error-corrected and collapsed into unique sequences by a nearest-neighbor algorithm in which closely related sequences were merged to remove PCR and sequencing errors. Alignment of CDR3 sequences to IMGT reference sequences was used to assign V, D and J gene segments. Each retained sequence needed at least a six-nucleotide match to both a V gene segment and a J gene segment. A rearrangement counted as productive if the CDR3 had no stop codons and remained in frame with V and J, and every other rearrangement counted as non-productive. Following IMGT convention, CDR3 was defined as the stretch from the second conserved V-encoded cysteine up to the conserved J-encoded phenylalanine. Sequences without an unambiguous match to a single V gene segment were excluded from the earlier analysis of 450 to 750 of the donors. An earlier analysis of 587 of the donors called V segments functional above 56.7% productive rearrangements and segregating when the between-donor standard deviation exceeded 5%. A statistical classification framework was developed to diagnose cytomegalovirus status using the catalog of TCR beta chain sequences. In a later analysis, TCR nucleotide sequences were compared against IMGT/GENE-DB human TR gene sequences so that V and J genes could be assigned. A later analysis assigned CDR3 sequences and most-parsimonious VDJ recombination scenarios with the TCRdist pipeline. In a later analysis, every TCR beta chain was defined by the combination of its CDR3 amino acid sequence and its V-gene family, and reads without a unique V-gene family were dropped. As a way to deal with suspected cross-contamination and a sequencing artifact, a later analysis dropped approximately 590 nucleotide sequences that were highly shared and had low generation probability. A later analysis calculated a clonal expansion index for each public chain from normalized within-repertoire ranks of inferred template counts. Generation probabilities in a later analysis came from a VDJ recombination model fitted to out-of-frame rearrangements, and those results were checked against IGoR. Hypergeometric tests were used in a later analysis to score TCR-TCR, TCR-HLA and TCR-CMV co-occurrence, with a repertoire-size bias correction applied to the TCR pairs. To estimate false discovery rates, a later analysis permuted the HLA or CMV assignments 20 times. In a later analysis, co-occurring TCRs were grouped using DBSCAN, and TCRdist sequence similarity was added for clustering within HLA-allele-positive subsets. Repertoires with fewer than 30,000 or more than 120,000 public chains were left out of co-occurrence clustering, as were a handful of repertoires with anomalous nucleotide sharing. The clones in this table, taken by TCRdb from immuneACCESS, are in-frame only. Not every clone is retained; where verified, under half of the shortfall comes from an unresolved V gene, and the cause of the rest is unknown. V, J and clone size reflect that table, while D and trimming were determined from the DNA. The sample table records 90,000 to 100,000 clones; approximately 74% of these occur just once. About 1.8% of the sample is taken by the ten largest.

In total, roughly 670 healthy bone marrow donors made up the cohort. At the time of sampling, every cohort member was nominally healthy, though immune exposures that went unrecorded were likely present. The donor was CMV seronegative and was included in the group of several hundred seronegative cohort members. Every donor gave a peripheral blood sample, and the peripheral blood mononuclear cells from that sample were used for TCR beta sequencing. The Qiagen DNeasy Blood Extraction Kit was used to extract genomic DNA from the blood cell samples. The chain employs TRBV5-6 and TRBJ2-5; 8 middle bases align to TRBD1. The sample consisted of PBMCs. This receptor was obtained from a male donor in good health and CMV-seronegative. Here is the DNA: TGTGCCAGCAGCTGGACAGGGGAGACCCAGTACTTC. This translates into CASSWTGETQYF. The entire variable domain, with the stretches around the CDR3 drawn from the reference TRBV5-6 and TRBJ2-5 proteins, is DAGVTQSPTHLIKTRGQQVTLRCSPKSGHDTVSWYQQALGQGPQFIFQYYEEEERQRGNFPDRFSGHQFPNYSSELNVNALLLGDSALYLCASSWTGETQYFGPGTRLLVL.